This TCR beta chain was recorded in a study of Ad26.COV2.S vaccination and SARS-CoV-2 variants. This clone was observed once. Repertoires were generated with immunoSEQ multiplex PCR, while TCRdb's copy carries only in-frame clones and drops some. The sample shows about 180,000 clones, roughly nine tenths of them seen only once. Trimming took off 9 bases at V and 4 bases at J, with 9 bases between the two ends. In germline, CDR1 is MDHEN, CDR2 SYDVKM. This CDR3 has 11 residues. This chain uses TRBV28 with TRBJ1-2; D remains unclear. The receptor was isolated from a human donor who had recovered from COVID-19. The material sequenced was peripheral blood, taken after recovery from COVID-19. Here the CDR3 DNA reads TGTGCCAGTGCGGGAGGCTATGGCTACACCTTC. Residues: CASAGGYGYTF.